Detailed here is one T cell receptor (beta chain). Profiled with immunoSEQ multiplex PCR; TCRdb holds only in-frame clones, not every one. The table has some 390,000 clones, more than 80% seen once; the top ten hold 1.1%. The sample comes from a study of blood T cell repertoires in COVID-19. Study as a whole: The samples span acute and convalescent COVID-19 from the United States, Italy and Spain.

This TCR came from a man younger than 45 who had recovered from COVID-19. The sample was PBMCs or T cells enriched from blood (not recorded which).

The CDR3 nucleotides read TGTGCCAGCAGTCTACTAACAGGGACACAGACTCACAATCAGCCCCAGCATTTT. Its protein product is CASSLLTGTQTHNQPQHF. The chain couples TRBV28 to TRBJ1-5, with D possibly TRBD1 on 6 matching bases. Looked up from germline, CDR1 is MDHEN and CDR2 is SYDVKM. This CDR3 spans 18 amino acids. Between the trimmed V and J ends, which lost 5 bases and 3 bases, there was a span of 23 bases. Filled out from reference TRBV28 and TRBJ1-5, the complete variable domain reads DVKVTQSSRYLVKRTGEKVFLECVQDMDHENMFWYRQDPGLGLRLIYFSYDVKMKEKGDIPEGYSVSREKKERFSLILESASTNQTSMYLCASSLLTGTQTHNQPQHFGDGTRLSIL.